The 26 T cell receptor beta chains given below trace back to one sample, sequenced in a study of blood T cell repertoires in COVID-19. The table came from immunoSEQ multiplex PCR; TCRdb's copy has only in-frame clones and leaves some out. The sample lists approximately 240,000 clones; about nine tenths were seen once. The sequencing input was PBMCs or T cells enriched from blood (not recorded which). These receptors all come from a woman younger than 35 who had recovered from COVID-19.

The chain employs TRBV4-1 and TRBJ2-7; D is possibly TRBD2 (5 bases). The CDR3 is made up of 16 amino acids. CDR1 and CDR2 (germline): MGHRA, YSYEKL. The V and J ends lost 0 bases and 2 bases respectively, with 14 bases between them. The CDR3 bases are TGCGCCAGCAGCCAAGATAGTGGACTCTCGGCCTACGAGCAGTACTTC. Its protein is CASSQDSGLSAYEQYF.

The J gene is TRBJ2-4, the V gene TRBV9; 10 nucleotides line up with TRBD2. From germline, CDR1 is SGDLS and CDR2 YYNGEE. The V and J ends lost 0 bases and 4 bases, in that order; junction bases with no gene match: 7. There are 17 residues in the CDR3. CDR3 sequence (DNA): TGTGCCAGCAGCGTAGATGGAAGCGGGAGGGGTAAAAACATTCAGTACTTC. Translating gives CASSVDGSGRGKNIQYF. Looking up the rest from reference TRBV9 and TRBJ2-4 gives the full variable domain: DSGVTQTPKHLITATGQRVTLRCSPRSGDLSVYWYQQSLDQGLQFLIQYYNGEERAKGNILERFSAQQFPDLHSELNLSSLELGDSALYFCASSVDGSGRGKNIQYFGAGTRLSVL.

The rearrangement joins TRBV7-9 to TRBJ2-7; 10 bases line up with TRBD1. The CDR3 spans 15 residues. Germline CDR1 is SEHNR and CDR2 is FQNEAQ (reference sequence). Trimming removed 5 bases from V and 2 bases from J; junction bases left unmatched: 6. The CDR3 DNA reads TGTGCCAGCAGCCGACTAGGACAGGGGGCCTACGAGCAGTACTTC. It translates to CASSRLGQGAYEQYF.

V gene TRBV11-3 combines with J gene TRBJ2-1; 10 nucleotides align to TRBD1. CDR1 and CDR2 (germline): SGHNT, YENEEA. Germline trimming cut 2 bases from V and 8 bases from J; bases unmatched to any gene: 6. The CDR3 is 15 amino acids. This CDR3 is CASSLPGTGDHEQFF. Here the CDR3 DNA reads TGTGCCAGCAGCTTACCCGGGACAGGGGACCATGAGCAGTTCTTC. The complete variable domain, with remaining parts taken from reference TRBV11-3 and TRBJ2-1, reads EAGVVQSPRYKIIEKKQPVAFWCNPISGHNTLYWYLQNLGQGPELLIRYENEEAVDDSQLPKDRFSAERLKGVDSTLKIQPAELGDSAVYLCASSLPGTGDHEQFFGPGTRLTVL.

The chain is built from TRBV28 and TRBJ2-3, with D perhaps matching TRBD2 (11 bases). Germline loops: CDR1 MDHEN, CDR2 SYDVKM. Trimming removed 4 bases at V and 2 bases at J, with 31 bases between. The CDR3 spans 21 residues. The CDR3 loop is CASSSPWDRGRLAGPTDTQYF. DNA of the CDR3: TGTGCCAGCAGTTCCCCTTGGGACAGGGGCCGACTAGCGGGGCCCACAGATACGCAGTATTTT. The complete variable domain, with remaining parts taken from reference TRBV28 and TRBJ2-3, reads DVKVTQSSRYLVKRTGEKVFLECVQDMDHENMFWYRQDPGLGLRLIYFSYDVKMKEKGDIPEGYSVSREKKERFSLILESASTNQTSMYLCASSSPWDRGRLAGPTDTQYFGPGTRLTVL.

The chain uses TRBV18 and TRBJ1-2; D gene unclear. V dropped 1 base and J dropped 6 bases, with 9 bases sitting between them. The CDR3 length is 13 residues. The germline CDR1 and CDR2 sequences are KGHSH and LQKENI. The CDR3 reads CASSPLSGDGYTF. The CDR3, as DNA: TGTGCCAGCTCACCACTATCCGGGGATGGCTACACCTTC.

The chain carries TRBV6-5 and TRBJ2-6; D is ambiguous. Germline values: CDR1 MNHEY, CDR2 SVGAGI. Trimming took 6 bases from V and 2 from J, leaving 8 bases between them. The CDR3 totals 14 residues. DNA of the CDR3: TGTGCCAGCAGACTACATACTGGGGCCAACGTCCTGACTTTC. Protein product: CASRLHTGANVLTF.

The V gene is TRBV6-1, the J gene TRBJ1-1; TRBD1 matches at 7 bases. With V trimmed by 6 bases and J by 0 bases, 1 base remained unmatched. The CDR3 contains 13 residues. Germline V gene sequence: CDR1 MNHNS, CDR2 SASEGT. CDR3 DNA: TGTGCCAGCAGACAGGGGATGAACACTGAAGCTTTCTTT. This codes for CASRQGMNTEAFF.

The chain recombines TRBV11-3 with TRBJ1-1; no clear D. This CDR3 has 16 amino acids. The V end was cut by 3 bases, the J end by 2 bases, with 16 bases between. Germline values: CDR1 SGHNT, CDR2 YENEEA. In DNA, the CDR3 is TGTGCCAGCAGCTTCCATCCCTCTCGAGGTAACACTGAAGCTTTCTTT. Its protein product is CASSFHPSRGNTEAFF.

The rearrangement uses TRBV7-2 and TRBJ1-5; 7 bases agree with TRBD1. The CDR3 contains 15 residues. The V and J ends lost 2 bases and 3 bases, in that order; junction bases with no gene match: 4. From germline, CDR1 is SGHTA and CDR2 FQGNSA. CDR3 DNA sequence: TGTGCCAGCAGCTTAAGGGGGCATGACAATCAGCCCCAGCATTTT. Protein: CASSLRGHDNQPQHF. The full variable domain, its missing parts supplied by reference TRBV7-2 and TRBJ1-5, is GAGVSQSPSNKVTEKGKDVELRCDPISGHTALYWYRQSLGQGLEFLIYFQGNSAPDKSGLPSDRFSAERTGGSVSTLTIQRTQQEDSAVYLCASSLRGHDNQPQHFGDGTRLSIL.

This chain joins TRBV2 and TRBJ1-1; 7 nucleotides align to TRBD1. This CDR3 has 13 amino acids. Germline trimming cut 0 bases from V and 8 bases from J; bases unmatched to any gene: 3. Germline lookup yields CDR1 SNHLY and CDR2 FYNNEI. The CDR3 spells CASSEARQGEAFF. The DNA of the CDR3 is TGTGCCAGCAGTGAAGCACGACAGGGAGAAGCTTTCTTT.

The rearrangement uses TRBV10-3 and TRBJ1-1; no definite D call. The germline V and J ends were trimmed by 5 bases and 4 bases, with 8 bases remaining between them. The germline V gene encodes CDR1 ENHRY and CDR2 SYGVKD. This CDR3 spans 12 amino acids. DNA for the CDR3: TGTGCCATCAGTTACGAGGGCACTGAAGCTTTCTTT. Protein: CAISYEGTEAFF.

J is TRBJ1-3 and V is TRBV6-5, with D tentatively TRBD1 (6 bases). CDR3 length equals 15 residues. Germline CDR1 is MNHEY and CDR2 is SVGAGI. With 6 bases removed from V and 3 bases from J, the gap between germline ends came to 15 bases. The chain's CDR3 is CASRSGQINGNTIYF. The CDR3 DNA reads TGTGCCAGCAGGTCCGGACAGATAAATGGAAACACCATATATTTT.

This clone was seen a few times. V usage is TRBV18 and J usage is TRBJ2-7; tentative D call: TRBD1 (6 bases). The CDR3 has 14 residues. Trimming took off 3 bases at V and 3 bases at J, with 12 bases between the two ends. The V gene's germline CDR1 is KGHSH and CDR2 LQKENI. Here the CDR3 reads CASSPGTSRYEQYF. DNA of the CDR3: TGTGCCAGCTCACCTGGGACATCCCGCTACGAGCAGTACTTC.

The chain combines TRBV19 with TRBJ2-5; D might be TRBD1 (6 bases). This CDR3 has 19 residues. CDR1 and CDR2 from the germline V gene are LNHDA and SQIVND (reference sequence). V dropped 7 bases and J dropped 5 bases, with 32 bases sitting between them. The CDR3 sequence is CASTPLRALSITGTETQYF. The CDR3 DNA sequence: TGTGCCAGTACCCCGTTGCGCGCCCTTTCCATTACAGGGACGGAGACCCAGTACTTC.

This clone has just a few counts. This chain joins TRBV6-5 and TRBJ1-2; 8 bases line up with TRBD1. Germline CDR1 and CDR2: MNHEY and SVGAGI. There are 11 residues in the CDR3. The CDR3 is CSTGTGLGYTF. The CDR3 DNA follows: TGTTCTACAGGGACAGGCCTTGGCTACACCTTC.

The gene calls are TRBV7-2 and TRBJ1-5; D is perhaps TRBD1 (5 bases). Germline V gene data show CDR1 as SGHTA and CDR2 as FQGNSA. Trimming removed 3 bases from V and 4 bases from J, with 10 bases in between. This CDR3 spans 14 amino acids. The CDR3 DNA follows: TGTGCCAGCAGCTTGAACAGGCTAAATCAGCCCCAGCATTTT. This sequence encodes CASSLNRLNQPQHF.

J is TRBJ2-3 and V is TRBV4-3; possibly TRBD2 for D (6 bases). Germline CDR1 is LGHNA and CDR2 is YSLEER. The CDR3 runs to 17 residues. V dropped 1 base and J dropped 1 base, with 15 bases sitting between them. CDR3 nucleotide sequence: TGCGCCAGCAGCCAAGTGCCCGGGAGCACGGGCACAGATACGCAGTATTTT. The encoded protein is CASSQVPGSTGTDTQYF.

The CDR3 DNA is TGTGCCAGCAGCCGTACCATCTCACGGGAGGACGTCAATGAGCAGTTCTTC. It encodes CASSRTISREDVNEQFF. The J gene is TRBJ2-1, the V gene TRBV5-4; 7 positions agree with TRBD2. CDR1 and CDR2 (germline): SGHNT, YYREEE (reference sequence). This CDR3 contains 17 residues. J gave up 6 bases and V 4 bases, and 16 bases lay outside the gene matches.

The chain couples TRBV10-3 to TRBJ1-1, with 8 bases identical to TRBD1. The CDR3 has 14 amino acids. The V segment lost 6 bases and the J segment 1 base; nucleotides outside the gene matches: 4. Germline assignment: CDR1 ENHRY and CDR2 SYGVKD. DNA of the CDR3: TGTGCCATCAGCGGACAGGGACAGAACACTGAAGCTTTCTTT. Translation gives CAISGQGQNTEAFF.

The chain has TRBV27 and TRBJ2-7; 10 bases map to TRBD2. CDR1 and CDR2 (germline): MNHEY, SMNVEV (reference sequence). CDR3 length: 15 amino acids. With 6 bases clipped from V and 7 bases from J, the junction kept 12 bases outside the gene matches. CDR3 in DNA: TGTGCCAGCAGCCCGTGGTCTAGCGGGAGTAAAGAGCAGTACTTC. Translating gives CASSPWSSGSKEQYF.

The V and J genes are TRBV2 and TRBJ2-3, with 7 bases that match TRBD2. The CDR3 totals 16 residues. V lost 5 bases and J lost 4; bases outside the gene matches: 12. CDR1 is SNHLY and CDR2 is FYNNEI in the germline V gene. CDR3 sequence reads: CASSPVGGSRADTQYF. The CDR3 DNA is TGTGCCAGCAGTCCGGTCGGCGGGAGTCGGGCAGATACGCAGTATTTT.

The chain couples TRBV7-9 to TRBJ2-3, with D perhaps TRBD1 (6 bases). CDR1 is SEHNR and CDR2 is FQNEAQ in the germline V gene (reference sequence). Trimming removed 5 bases at V and 0 bases at J, with 12 bases between. The CDR3 is made up of 15 amino acids. The CDR3 here is CASSVGDTSTDTQYF. CDR3 DNA: TGTGCCAGCAGCGTAGGGGACACGAGCACAGATACGCAGTATTTT.

V gene TRBV3-1 (or the pseudogene TRBV3-2) combines with J gene TRBJ1-2; no firm D call. CDR1 and CDR2 (germline): LGHDT, YNNKEL (reference sequence). The V gene lost 1 base and the J gene lost 3 bases, with 6 bases spanning the gap. This CDR3 spans 13 amino acids. The CDR3 DNA reads TGTGCCAGCAGCCAAGTAGGAGACTATGGCTACACCTTC. Protein: CASSQVGDYGYTF.

V and J are TRBV7-8 and TRBJ2-7; D remains ambiguous. The germline V gene encodes CDR1 SGHVS and CDR2 FQNEAQ. The CDR3 totals 14 residues. The germline V and J ends were trimmed by 1 base and 1 base, with 8 bases remaining between them. CDR3 in DNA: TGTGCCAGCAGCTTAGGGCAGACTTCCTACGAGCAGTACTTC. It yields the protein CASSLGQTSYEQYF.

The V call is TRBV5-4, the J call TRBJ1-1; TRBD1 matches at 10 bases. CDR1 and CDR2 (germline): SGHNT, YYREEE (reference sequence). V trimming: 4 bases; J trimming: 5 bases; junction bases outside the gene matches: 8. This CDR3 spans 15 amino acids. The chain's CDR3 is CASSPRTGGLTEAFF. DNA for the CDR3: TGTGCCAGCAGCCCCAGGACAGGGGGGTTAACTGAAGCTTTCTTT.